The sequence of this TCR beta chain was determined in a study of CXCR4 blockade with PD-1 therapy in pancreatic cancer (dated by TCRdb to about 2019). For the wider study: The study combined multiplex immunohistochemistry and TCRbeta immunosequencing of resected pancreatic ductal adenocarcinoma with ex vivo slice culture testing PD-1 and CXCR4 blockade. To look at intratumoral heterogeneity, the researchers TCR-sequenced two geographically distinct regions from each of roughly 6 tumors.

The immunoSEQ Assay at Adaptive Biotechnologies was used to immunosequence TCRbeta CDR3 regions from the extracted DNA. In the authors' own workflow: To measure the absolute abundance of each unique TCRbeta CDR3, the sequences were collapsed and filtered. Clonality was calculated as 1 minus Pielou's evenness, with only productive in-frame rearrangements included in the computation. Regional overlap was measured by following the top 100 nucleotide rearrangements across paired samples, and the Morisita index was used to compare paired samples with unrelated samples. Convergence of nucleotide rearrangements onto identical amino acid sequences was assessed with the immunoSEQ Rearrangement Details tool. What TCRdb holds here is the immuneACCESS table cut down to in-frame rearrangements. Part of the clones is not present; checked against another copy, under half of the missing clones reflect an unresolved V gene, and the others are unexplained. V, J and clone size are taken as reported in that table, and D and trimming were inferred from the DNA itself. The sample table lists approximately 17,000 clones, around 70% of them with a count of one. The ten largest clones take up less than 6% of the sample.

Looking up the germline V gene yields CDR1 SGHNT and CDR2 YENEEA. Reading from cysteine to phenylalanine, the CDR3 counts 14 amino acids. Only the CDR3 region is kept as DNA, spanning 42 bases read in frame from base 1. V and J are trimmed by 3 bases and 4 bases, and the gene matches miss 6 bases of the junction. The patients who supplied the archived tumor blocks had received no neoadjuvant therapy before resection. The preserved-tissue arm of the study used approximately 30 surgical resection samples from about two dozen previously untreated pancreatic ductal adenocarcinoma patients. For the resection arm, DNA was extracted from ten 5-micron curls of FFPE tumor adjacent to the multiplex immunohistochemistry slide. Beyond this particular receptor, the publication reports: The frequency of each amino acid clone correlated strongly with the number of distinct nucleotide rearrangements encoding that clone, suggesting convergent selection driven by common tumor antigens. Although tumors showed clonal expansion, with a mean productive clonality of roughly 0.13 compared with roughly 0.046 in healthy blood, clonality was not correlated with survival. Because only TCRbeta chains were sequenced, true antigen-specificity overlap among convergent dominant clones remained unconfirmed while awaiting paired alpha-beta single-cell sequencing.

A few counts support this clone. Its antigen is not yet known. Base qualities were left out, and no much larger clone turns up one base away. The material sequenced was tumor tissue. The chain is encoded by TRBV11-3 joined to TRBJ2-7; 7 central nucleotides agree with TRBD2. The sequence was obtained from a human donor with pancreatic ductal adenocarcinoma. The DNA sequence is TGTGCCAGCAGCTTGTTAAGGGAGGGTTACGAGCAGTACTTC. This gives the protein CASSLLREGYEQYF.